The clone carrying this T cell receptor (beta chain) has just a few counts. TCRdb re-derived calls from the reads in MiXCR, one entry per CDR3 protein. The profile shows more than 650,000 distinct CDR3 sequences, 35% to 45% of them singletons. The data originate from a study of T cell repertoires in cytomegalovirus infection. Turning to the study itself: Shared public TCR beta signatures pointed to both CMV infection and a matching HLA type.

This receptor was taken from a human donor in good health (CMV status not recorded). Some clones in this sample may be carry-over from other donors' samples. Material: PBMCs.

CDR3 sequence reads: CASSFDRGASGYTF. In DNA, the CDR3 is TGTGCCAGCAGCTTCGACAGGGGGGCTTCTGGCTACACCTTC. The chain links TRBV7-6 to TRBJ1-2; 9 positions match TRBD1. CDR3 length: 14 residues. Germline lookup yields CDR1 SGHVS and CDR2 FNYEAQ. V shed 3 bases, J shed 7 bases, and the junction held 6 bases outside the gene matches. Filled out from reference TRBV7-6 and TRBJ1-2, the complete variable domain reads GAGVSQSPRYKVTKRGQDVALRCDPISGHVSLYWYRQALGQGPEFLTYFNYEAQQDKSGLPNDRFSAERPEGSISTLTIQRTEQRDSAMYRCASSFDRGASGYTFGSGTRLTVV.